This entry lists 14 T cell receptor beta chains sequenced from one sample in a study of CD8+CD57+ T cells in acquired aplastic anemia. Individuals selected for sequencing had exhibited CD8+CD57+ cell expansion on flow cytometry. The use of genomic DNA as template underpinned the TCR beta VDJ and CDR3 profiling. MiXCR, applied by TCRdb to the reads, yields one record per CDR3 protein. The sample contains some 140,000 distinct CDR3 sequences, less than 60% of which appear only once. Sequenced material: sorted CD4+, CD8+, or CD8+CD57+ T cells (not recorded which) from PBMCs. Receptor source: a human donor with aplastic anemia.

V is TRBV15 and J is TRBJ2-7, with TRBD2 identical over 9 bases. Germline CDR1 reads LNHNV; CDR2 reads YYDKDF (reference sequence). CDR3 size: 16 residues. Germline trimming cut 3 bases from V and 0 bases from J; bases unmatched to any gene: 6. The CDR3 is CATSSSGGGRSYEQYF. The CDR3 coding sequence is TGTGCCACCAGCAGTAGCGGGGGCGGTCGCTCCTACGAGCAGTACTTC.

This clonotype has a count of ten or more. The chain links TRBV27 to TRBJ1-1; maybe TRBD1 (5 bases). Germline CDR1 and CDR2: MNHEY and SMNVEV (reference sequence). CDR3 length: 12 residues. V was pared by 5 bases and J by 10 bases, with 14 bases between. The chain's CDR3 is CASSRQGRRAFF. In DNA, the CDR3 is TGTGCCAGCAGTCGCCAGGGCCGGCGAGCTTTCTTT.

The genes are TRBV14 and TRBJ2-7, with 9 bases matching TRBD1. The length of the CDR3 is 15 residues. Germline CDR1 and CDR2: SGHDN and FVKESK. With 2 bases clipped from V and 6 bases from J, the junction kept 8 bases outside the gene matches. The CDR3 sequence is CASSQTGQGFSEQYF. Written as DNA, the CDR3 is TGTGCCAGCAGCCAAACGGGACAGGGCTTCTCCGAGCAGTACTTC.

The chain uses TRBV25-1 and TRBJ1-3; D perhaps matches TRBD1 (6 bases). Trimming left V 6 bases short and J 3 bases short, with 15 bases between. Germline V gene sequence: CDR1 MGHDK, CDR2 SYGVNS. CDR3 size: 15 residues. CDR3 sequence: CASSLSAQGGNTIYF. The CDR3 DNA reads as TGTGCCAGCAGCTTAAGTGCACAGGGTGGAAACACCATATATTTT.

This chain connects TRBV24-1 to TRBJ1-5; 7 bases align to TRBD1. Germline CDR1 reads KGHDR; CDR2 reads SFDVKD. This CDR3 spans 16 amino acids. Trimming took 4 bases from V and 6 from J; bases not matched to a gene: 11. CDR3 in amino acids: CATSDYGTARGQPQHF. CDR3 DNA: TGTGCCACCAGTGACTATGGGACAGCCCGAGGTCAGCCCCAGCATTTT.

This clonotype was detected many times. This chain connects TRBV7-9 to TRBJ1-2; 8 bases line up with TRBD1. The CDR3 sequence is 15 residues long. Germline CDR1 reads SEHNR; CDR2 reads FQNEAQ (reference sequence). The V gene end was trimmed by 1 base and the J gene end by 4 bases; junction bases not matched to a gene: 5. CDR3 loop: CASSLGGQAGYGYTF. The CDR3 nucleotides are TGTGCCAGCAGCTTAGGGGGACAGGCCGGCTATGGCTACACCTTC.

The sample holds many counts of this clonotype. The gene calls are TRBV7-3 and TRBJ2-3; 13 nucleotides agree with TRBD2. Germline V gives CDR1 SGHTA, CDR2 FQGTGA. This CDR3 is built from 19 residues. V shed 1 base, J shed 6 bases, and the junction held 13 bases outside the gene matches. CDR3 DNA: TGTGCCAGCAGCTTAAAACTAGCGGGGGGGCGCGGATTTTCGGATACGCAGTATTTT. The encoded protein is CASSLKLAGGRGFSDTQYF. Full variable domain (outside the CDR3, taken from reference TRBV7-3 and TRBJ2-3): GAGVSQTPSNKVTEKGKYVELRCDPISGHTALYWYRQSLGQGPEFLIYFQGTGAADDSGLPNDRFFAVRPEGSVSTLKIQRTERGDSAVYLCASSLKLAGGRGFSDTQYFGPGTRLTVL.

The chain couples TRBV7-4 to TRBJ1-1; weak D call: TRBD1 (6 bases). V shed 5 bases and J shed 2 bases, with 9 bases lying between them. The CDR3 contains 13 residues. CDR1 SGHVT and CDR2 SQSDAQ come from the germline V gene. CDR3 nucleotides: TGTGCCAGCAGCAGACAGGTAAACACTGAAGCTTTCTTT. Translating gives CASSRQVNTEAFF.

The rearrangement links TRBV4-3 to TRBJ2-7, with a tentative D call TRBD1 (6 bases). Germline V lookup: CDR1 LGHNA, CDR2 YSLEER. Trimming pared 2 bases from V and 3 bases from J, leaving 8 bases between. This CDR3 comprises 13 residues. The CDR3 loop reads CASSQQGGYEQYF. In DNA, the CDR3 is TGCGCCAGCAGCCAACAAGGGGGCTACGAGCAGTACTTC.

This clonotype appeared a few times. The chain combines TRBV25-1 with TRBJ2-1; 12 positions match TRBD2. The germline gives CDR1 MGHDK, CDR2 SYGVNS. Unmatched junction bases numbered 5, after V lost 10 bases and J lost 7 bases. There are 13 residues in the CDR3. CDR3 sequence: CATGLAGSNEQFF. The CDR3 nucleotides read TGTGCCACTGGACTAGCGGGAAGTAATGAGCAGTTCTTC.

At least ten counts were recorded for this clonotype. This chain joins TRBV6-2 or TRBV6-3 and TRBJ1-2; 8 nucleotides agree with TRBD1. Trimming removed 2 bases from V and 5 bases from J; junction bases left unmatched: 4. This CDR3 region has 14 residues. Germline-derived CDR1 and CDR2 are MNHEY and SVGEGT. The CDR3, as DNA: TGTGCCAGCAGTTACGCGGACAGGGTTTATGGCTACACCTTC. Its translation is CASSYADRVYGYTF.

This rearrangement joins TRBV24-1 to TRBJ2-7; D is unclear. CDR1 is KGHDR and CDR2 is SFDVKD in the germline V gene. This CDR3 comprises 13 residues. V dropped 6 bases and J dropped 0 bases, with 8 bases sitting between them. The CDR3 reads CATSRQDSYEQYF. DNA for the CDR3: TGTGCCACCAGTCGGCAGGACTCCTACGAGCAGTACTTC.

With regard to this clonotype: A clone one base away is much larger, so this may be a read error. The chain joins TRBV11-2 to TRBJ2-3, with D maybe TRBD1 (6 bases). Trimming pared 5 bases from V and 9 bases from J, leaving 21 bases between. This CDR3 is built from 15 residues. From germline, CDR1 is SGHAT and CDR2 FQNNGV. CDR3 bases: TGTGCCAGCAGCGCTATAAGGGGACCAGGGGAGACGCAGTATTTT. This encodes CASSAIRGPGETQYF.

V usage is TRBV7-2 and J usage is TRBJ1-5, with a tentative D call TRBD1 (5 bases). Germline CDR1 is SGHTA and CDR2 is FQGNSA. CDR3 size: 13 residues. Trimming left V 1 base short and J 7 bases short, with 8 bases between. CDR3 DNA sequence: TGTGCCAGCAGCTTAGGAGGGGAACAGCCCCAGCATTTT. This gives the protein CASSLGGEQPQHF.